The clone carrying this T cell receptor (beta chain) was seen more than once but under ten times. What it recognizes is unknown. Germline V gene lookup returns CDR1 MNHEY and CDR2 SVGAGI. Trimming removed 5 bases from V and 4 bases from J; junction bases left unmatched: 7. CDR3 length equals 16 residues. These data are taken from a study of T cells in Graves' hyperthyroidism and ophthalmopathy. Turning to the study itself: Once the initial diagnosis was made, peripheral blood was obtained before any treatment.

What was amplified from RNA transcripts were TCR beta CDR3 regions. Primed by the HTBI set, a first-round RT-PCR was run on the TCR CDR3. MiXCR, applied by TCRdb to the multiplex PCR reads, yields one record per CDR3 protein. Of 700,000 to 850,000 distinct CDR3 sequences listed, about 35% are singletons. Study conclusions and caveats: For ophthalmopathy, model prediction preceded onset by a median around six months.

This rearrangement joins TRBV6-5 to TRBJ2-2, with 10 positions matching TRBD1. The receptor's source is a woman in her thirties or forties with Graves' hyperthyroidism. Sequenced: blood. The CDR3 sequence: CASSVDRGRGTGELFF. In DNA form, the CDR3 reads TGTGCCAGCAGTGTCGACAGGGGGCGGGGCACCGGGGAGCTGTTTTTT.